One and the same sample provided the 6 T cell receptor beta chains below, sequenced in a study of beta chain features in type 1 diabetes. Expressed TCRB transcripts were sequenced because the isolated RNA had all been reverse transcribed beforehand. Generated by immunoSEQ multiplex PCR, the TCRdb table keeps only in-frame clones and is missing some. The table has 240,000 or so clones, around 26% seen once. The sample consisted of central memory CD4+ T cells from blood. These receptor sequences come from a man aged 25-40 years in good health.

The chain links TRBV5-1 to TRBJ1-2; D not resolved. The V end lost 4 bases, the J end lost 4 bases, and 11 bases lay between the germline ends. CDR3 length: 13 amino acids. The germline V gene encodes CDR1 SGHRS and CDR2 YFSETQ. The CDR3 region is CASSVDLIYGYTF. The CDR3 nucleotides read TGCGCCAGCAGCGTCGACCTGATCTATGGCTACACCTTC. The full variable domain, its missing parts supplied by reference TRBV5-1 and TRBJ1-2, is KAGVTQTPRYLIKTRGQQVTLSCSPISGHRSVSWYQQTPGQGLQFLFEYFSETQRNKGNFPGRFSGRQFSNSRSEMNVSTLELGDSALYLCASSVDLIYGYTFGSGTRLTVV.

This chain uses TRBV11-2 with TRBJ2-7; D assignment may be TRBD1 or TRBD2 (5 bases each). The V and J ends lost 5 bases and 6 bases respectively, with 11 bases between them. The CDR3 totals 12 residues. The germline CDR1 and CDR2 sequences are SGHAT and FQNNGV. Here the CDR3 DNA reads TGTGCCAGCAGCCTTGGGGGAGCCGAGCAGTACTTC. This encodes CASSLGGAEQYF.

Note on this clone: The CDR3 carries no conserved terminal phenylalanine or tryptophan, so it likely arises from a read error. The chain joins TRBV29-1 to TRBJ2-2; possibly TRBD2 for D (5 bases). V was pared by 4 bases and J by 5 bases, with 5 bases between. This CDR3 spans 11 amino acids. CDR1 and CDR2 from the germline V gene are SQVTM and ANQGSEA. In nucleotides, the CDR3 is TGCAGCGTTGCGGGGACCGGGGAGCTGTTTTCT. Its protein is CSVAGTGELFS.

The count of this clone is one. This sequence joins TRBV5-4 and TRBJ1-1; D unresolved. From germline, CDR1 is SGHNT and CDR2 YYREEE (reference sequence). The V end lost 0 bases, the J end lost 4 bases, and 4 bases lay between the germline ends. The CDR3 has 12 amino acids. The DNA of the CDR3 is TGTGCCAGCAGCTTGGATGCCACTGAAGCTTTCTTT. Protein: CASSLDATEAFF.

This clone occurred once. This sequence joins TRBV14 and TRBJ2-5; 13 nucleotides match TRBD2. Trimming cost V 0 bases and J 4 bases; bases outside gene matches: 8. The CDR3 is 18 residues long. CDR1 and CDR2 from the germline V gene are SGHDN and FVKESK. The CDR3, as DNA: TGTGCCAGCAGCCAAGACGGAGGACTAGCGGGAGTAAGAGAGACCCAGTACTTC. Encoded protein: CASSQDGGLAGVRETQYF.

The CDR3, as DNA: TGTGCCAGCAGCGTAGATGCGAGGAACGAGCAGTACTTC. It specifies CASSVDARNEQYF. This chain connects TRBV9 to TRBJ2-5; D gene ambiguous. TRBJ2-7 matches the DNA end more closely, so the J call is doubtful. The CDR3 is 13 residues long. Germline-derived CDR1 and CDR2 are SGDLS and YYNGEE.